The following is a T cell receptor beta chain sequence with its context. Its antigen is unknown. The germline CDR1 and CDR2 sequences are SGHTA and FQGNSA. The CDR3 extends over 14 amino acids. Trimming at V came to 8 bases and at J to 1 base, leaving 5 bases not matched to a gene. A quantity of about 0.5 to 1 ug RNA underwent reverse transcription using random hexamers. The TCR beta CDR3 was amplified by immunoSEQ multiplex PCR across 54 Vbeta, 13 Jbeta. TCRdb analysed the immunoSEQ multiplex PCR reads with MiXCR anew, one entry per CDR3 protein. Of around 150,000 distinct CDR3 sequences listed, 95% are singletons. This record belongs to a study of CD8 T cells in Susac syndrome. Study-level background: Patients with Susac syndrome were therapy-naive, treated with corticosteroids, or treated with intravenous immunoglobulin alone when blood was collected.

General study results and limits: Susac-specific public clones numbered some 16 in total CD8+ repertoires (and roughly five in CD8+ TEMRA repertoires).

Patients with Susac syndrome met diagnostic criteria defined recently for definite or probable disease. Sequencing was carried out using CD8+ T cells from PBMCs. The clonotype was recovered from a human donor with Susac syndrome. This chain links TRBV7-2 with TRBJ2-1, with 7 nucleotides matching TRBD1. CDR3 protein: CASETGQSYNEQFF. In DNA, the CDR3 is TGTGCCAGCGAAACGGGACAGTCCTACAATGAGCAGTTCTTC.